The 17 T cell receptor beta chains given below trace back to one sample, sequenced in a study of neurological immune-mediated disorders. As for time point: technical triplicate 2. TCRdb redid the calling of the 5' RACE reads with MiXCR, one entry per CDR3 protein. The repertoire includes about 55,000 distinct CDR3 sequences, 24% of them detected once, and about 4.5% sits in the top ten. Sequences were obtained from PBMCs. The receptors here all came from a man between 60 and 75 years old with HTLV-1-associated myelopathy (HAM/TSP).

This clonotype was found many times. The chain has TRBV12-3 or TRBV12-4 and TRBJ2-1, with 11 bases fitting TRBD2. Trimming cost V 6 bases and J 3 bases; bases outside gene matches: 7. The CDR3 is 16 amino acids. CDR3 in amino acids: CASSRSTSGVYNEQFF. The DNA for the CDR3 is TGTGCCAGCAGCCGATCGACTAGCGGGGTCTACAATGAGCAGTTCTTC.

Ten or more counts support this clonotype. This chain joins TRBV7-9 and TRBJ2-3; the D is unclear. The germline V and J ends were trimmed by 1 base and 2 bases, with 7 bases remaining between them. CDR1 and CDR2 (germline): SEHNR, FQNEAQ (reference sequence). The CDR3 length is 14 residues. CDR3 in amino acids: CASSLGHSTDTQYF. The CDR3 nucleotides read TGTGCCAGCAGCTTAGGTCATTCCACAGATACGCAGTATTTT.

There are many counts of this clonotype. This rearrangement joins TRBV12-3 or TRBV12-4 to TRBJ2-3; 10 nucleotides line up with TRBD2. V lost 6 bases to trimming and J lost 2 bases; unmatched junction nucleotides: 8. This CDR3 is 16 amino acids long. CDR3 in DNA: TGTGCCAGCAGCCCCGGGACTAGCGTACTCACAGATACGCAGTATTTT. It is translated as CASSPGTSVLTDTQYF.

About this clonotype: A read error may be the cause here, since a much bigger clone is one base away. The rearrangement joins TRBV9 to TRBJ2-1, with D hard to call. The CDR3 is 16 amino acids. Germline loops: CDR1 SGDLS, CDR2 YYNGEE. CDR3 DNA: TGTGCCAGCAGCGTAGAACGCGGAGTCTCCTCCAATGAGCAGTTCTTC. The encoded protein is CASSVERGVSSNEQFF.

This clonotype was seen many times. CDR3 DNA sequence: TGCGCCAGCAGCCAACCCACACCGGGACCAAGCACCGGGGAGCTGTTTTTT. This sequence encodes CASSQPTPGPSTGELFF. The chain combines TRBV4-1 with TRBJ2-2; the D call may be TRBD1 or TRBD2 (5 bases each). The germline CDR1 and CDR2 sequences are MGHRA and YSYEKL. The V end was cut by 2 bases, the J end by 4 bases, with 17 bases between. The CDR3 spans 17 residues.

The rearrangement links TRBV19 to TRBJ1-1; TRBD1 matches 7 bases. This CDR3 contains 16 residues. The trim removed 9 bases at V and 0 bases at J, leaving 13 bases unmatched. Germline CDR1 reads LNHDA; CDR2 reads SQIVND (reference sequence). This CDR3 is CASPTRQGYLNTEAFF. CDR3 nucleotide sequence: TGTGCCAGCCCAACCCGACAGGGATACTTGAACACTGAAGCTTTCTTT.

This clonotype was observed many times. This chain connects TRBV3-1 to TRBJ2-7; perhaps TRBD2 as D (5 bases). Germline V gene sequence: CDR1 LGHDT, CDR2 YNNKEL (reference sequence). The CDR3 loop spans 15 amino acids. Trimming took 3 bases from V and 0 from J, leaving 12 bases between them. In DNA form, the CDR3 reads TGTGCCAGCAGCCACCCCACCGGGGACTCCTACGAGCAGTACTTC. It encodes CASSHPTGDSYEQYF.

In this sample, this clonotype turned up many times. CDR3 in amino acids: CASSRTGVRTDTQYF. CDR3 DNA sequence: TGTGCCAGCAGTCGAACGGGAGTTCGCACAGATACGCAGTATTTT. The J gene is TRBJ2-3, the V gene TRBV6-2 or TRBV6-3; a weak D match, TRBD2 (6 bases). The germline V gene encodes CDR1 MNHEY and CDR2 SVGEGT. This CDR3 is built from 15 residues. V was trimmed by 5 bases and J by 1 base, leaving 13 bases between them.

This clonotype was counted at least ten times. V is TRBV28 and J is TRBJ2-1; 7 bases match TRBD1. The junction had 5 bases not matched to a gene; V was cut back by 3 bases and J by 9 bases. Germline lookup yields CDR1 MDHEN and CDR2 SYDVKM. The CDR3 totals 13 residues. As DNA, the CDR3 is TGTGCCAGCAGTTTCAGGGGGAGAGGTGAGCAGTTCTTC. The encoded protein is CASSFRGRGEQFF.

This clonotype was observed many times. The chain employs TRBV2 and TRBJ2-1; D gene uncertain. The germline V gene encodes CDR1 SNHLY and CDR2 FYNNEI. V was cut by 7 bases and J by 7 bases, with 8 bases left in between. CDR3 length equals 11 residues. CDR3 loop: CASTASNEQFF. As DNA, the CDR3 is TGTGCCAGCACCGCGTCGAATGAGCAGTTCTTC.

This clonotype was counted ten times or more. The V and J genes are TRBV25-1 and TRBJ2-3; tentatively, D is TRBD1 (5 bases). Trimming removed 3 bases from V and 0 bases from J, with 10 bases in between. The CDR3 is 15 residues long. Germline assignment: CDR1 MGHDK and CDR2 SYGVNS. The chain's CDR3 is CASSENRPSTDTQYF. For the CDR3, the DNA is TGTGCCAGCAGTGAGAACAGGCCTAGCACAGATACGCAGTATTTT. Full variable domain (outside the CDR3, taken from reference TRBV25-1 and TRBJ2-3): EADIYQTPRYLVIGTGKKITLECSQTMGHDKMYWYQQDPGMELHLIHYSYGVNSTEKGDLSSESTVSRIRTEHFPLTLESARPSHTSQYLCASSENRPSTDTQYFGPGTRLTVL.

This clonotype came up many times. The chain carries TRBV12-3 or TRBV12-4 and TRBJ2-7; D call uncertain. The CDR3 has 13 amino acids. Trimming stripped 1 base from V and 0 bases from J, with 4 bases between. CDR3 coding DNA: TGTGCCAGCAGTTTAGAGGTCTCCTACGAGCAGTACTTC. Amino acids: CASSLEVSYEQYF.

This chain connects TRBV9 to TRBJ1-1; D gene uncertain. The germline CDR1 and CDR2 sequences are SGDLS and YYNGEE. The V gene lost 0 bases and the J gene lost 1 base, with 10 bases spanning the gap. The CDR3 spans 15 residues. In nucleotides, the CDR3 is TGTGCCAGCAGCGTAGATCCAGGTCCGAACACTGAAGCTTTCTTT. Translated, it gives CASSVDPGPNTEAFF.

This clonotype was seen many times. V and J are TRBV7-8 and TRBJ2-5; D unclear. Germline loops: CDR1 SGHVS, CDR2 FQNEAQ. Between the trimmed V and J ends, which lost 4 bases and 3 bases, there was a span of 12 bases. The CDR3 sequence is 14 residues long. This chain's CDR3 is CASSSSWAEETQYF. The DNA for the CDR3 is TGTGCCAGCAGCTCCTCCTGGGCAGAAGAGACCCAGTACTTC.

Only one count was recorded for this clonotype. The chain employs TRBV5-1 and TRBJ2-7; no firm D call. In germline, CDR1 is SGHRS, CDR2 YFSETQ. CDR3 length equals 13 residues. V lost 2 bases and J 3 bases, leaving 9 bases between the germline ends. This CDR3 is CASSFESNYEQYF. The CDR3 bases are TGCGCCAGCAGCTTTGAGTCTAACTACGAGCAGTACTTC.

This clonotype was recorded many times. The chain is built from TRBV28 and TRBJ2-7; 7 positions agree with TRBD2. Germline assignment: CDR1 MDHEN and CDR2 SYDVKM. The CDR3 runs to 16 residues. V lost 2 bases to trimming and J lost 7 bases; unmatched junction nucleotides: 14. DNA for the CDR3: TGTGCCAGCAGTTTAGCTAGCGGAGACCCCTGGCGGGAGCAGTACTTC. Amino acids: CASSLASGDPWREQYF.

The DNA of the CDR3 is TGCGCCAGCAGAGAGGACCCCTCCACAGATACGCAGTATTTT. Amino acids: CASREDPSTDTQYF. V is TRBV5-1 and J is TRBJ2-3; no definite D call. The CDR3 loop spans 14 amino acids. The germline V gene encodes CDR1 SGHRS and CDR2 YFSETQ. The V and J ends lost 5 bases and 2 bases respectively, with 12 bases between them.